This TCR beta chain was sequenced for a study of cytomegalovirus exposure and HLA in healthy donors. The study ran its PCR with 60 Vbeta and 13 Jbeta primers. Assay: immunoSEQ multiplex PCR; the TCRdb copy retains only in-frame clones and omits some. This sample has 81,000 or so clones, with about 69% found just once. Each of the donors was a healthy bone marrow donor. V lost 5 bases to trimming and J lost 6 bases, with 10 bases between them. Germline V gene data show CDR1 as SGHAT and CDR2 as FQNNGV. The CDR3 has 13 residues. The TCR was taken from a man aged 60-69 years in good health and CMV-seronegative. The sequenced sample consisted of PBMCs. The chain joins TRBV11-2 to TRBJ2-2; D gene ambiguous. CDR3 sequence (DNA): TGTGCCAGCAGCCCCAGTAGCCCCGGGGAGCTGTTTTTT. Protein sequence: CASSPSSPGELFF.